This T cell receptor beta chain was captured by sequencing in a study of CD8 T cells in ankylosing spondylitis. Study outcomes and limitations: There was a TCR beta motif, made of roughly eight highly homologous variants, that appeared characteristic of ankylosing spondylitis blood. As reported, disease-linked clones showed significant enrichment in matched ankylosing spondylitis synovial fluid.

TCRdb re-analysed the 5' RACE reads in MiXCR, keeping a single row per CDR3 protein. The sample lists some 330,000 distinct CDR3 sequences; roughly 8% were seen once. There are many counts of this clonotype. The antigen remains undetermined. The germline V gene encodes CDR1 DFQATT and CDR2 SNEGSKA (reference sequence). This CDR3 region has 14 residues. V lost 5 bases to trimming and J lost 7 bases; unmatched junction nucleotides: 8. The receptor's source is a male donor with ankylosing spondylitis. Sequences were obtained from blood, either unsorted or a sorted T cell fraction (not recorded which). This chain uses TRBV20-1 with TRBJ1-2; 12 bases agree with TRBD1. The DNA for the CDR3 is TGCAGTGCTTTTACCGGGACAGGGGGCATTGGCTACACCTTC. Translated: CSAFTGTGGIGYTF.